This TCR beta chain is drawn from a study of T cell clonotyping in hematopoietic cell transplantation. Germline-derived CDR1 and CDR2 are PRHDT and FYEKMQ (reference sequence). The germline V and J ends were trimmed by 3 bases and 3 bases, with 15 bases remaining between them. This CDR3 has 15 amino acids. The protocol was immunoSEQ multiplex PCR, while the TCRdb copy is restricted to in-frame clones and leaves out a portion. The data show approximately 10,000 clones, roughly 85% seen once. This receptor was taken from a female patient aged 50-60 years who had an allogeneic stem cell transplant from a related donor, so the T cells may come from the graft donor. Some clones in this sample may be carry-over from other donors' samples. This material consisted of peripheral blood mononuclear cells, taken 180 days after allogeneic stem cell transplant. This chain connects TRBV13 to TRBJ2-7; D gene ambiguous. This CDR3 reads CASSFSVRPGYEQYF. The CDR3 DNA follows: TGTGCCAGCAGCTTCTCGGTTAGGCCCGGCTACGAGCAGTACTTC. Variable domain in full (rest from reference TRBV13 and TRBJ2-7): AAGVIQSPRHLIKEKRETATLKCYPIPRHDTVYWYQQGPGQDPQFLISFYEKMQSDKGSIPDRFSAQQFSDYHSELNMSSLELGDSALYFCASSFSVRPGYEQYFGPGTRLTVT.